This paragraph reports one TCR beta chain. Trimming removed 0 bases at V and 7 bases at J, with 7 bases between. Per germline, CDR1 MNHEY and CDR2 SMNVEV (reference sequence). The length of the CDR3 is 14 residues. This record comes from a study of cytomegalovirus exposure and HLA in healthy donors. Method: immunoSEQ multiplex PCR; TCRdb's copy keeps in-frame clones and lacks some. The profile shows approximately 270,000 clones, around 91% of them singletons. The clonotype comes from a woman between 18 and 29 years old in good health and CMV-seronegative. The chain employs TRBV27 and TRBJ1-6; tentative D call: TRBD1 (6 bases). What was sequenced was PBMCs. As DNA, the CDR3 is TGTGCCAGCAGTTTATCGACAGGAAATTCACCCCTCCACTTT. It yields the protein CASSLSTGNSPLHF.